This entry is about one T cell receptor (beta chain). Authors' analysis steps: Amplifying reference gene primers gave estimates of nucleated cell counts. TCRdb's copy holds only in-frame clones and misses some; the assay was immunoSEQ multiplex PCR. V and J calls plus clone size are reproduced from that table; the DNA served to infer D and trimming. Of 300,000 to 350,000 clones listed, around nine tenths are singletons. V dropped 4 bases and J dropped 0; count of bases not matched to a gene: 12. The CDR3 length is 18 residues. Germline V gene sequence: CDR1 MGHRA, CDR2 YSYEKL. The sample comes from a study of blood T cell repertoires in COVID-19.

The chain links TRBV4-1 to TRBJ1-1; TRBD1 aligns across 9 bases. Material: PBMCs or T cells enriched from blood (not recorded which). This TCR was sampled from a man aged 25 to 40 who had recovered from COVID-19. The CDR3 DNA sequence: TGCGCCAGCAGCCTGGGAGGCGGGACAGGGTTCATGAACACTGAAGCTTTCTTT. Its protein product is CASSLGGGTGFMNTEAFF.